This T cell receptor (beta chain) is from a study of blood T cells in healthy people across ages. Primed by a sample-barcoded 5' primer and a J-beta primer mix, a second PCR proceeded for 7 to 11 cycles. Template switching added a 12-random-nucleotide identifier to every cDNA molecule. TCRdb reanalysed the 5' RACE reads using MiXCR and keeps one entry per CDR3 protein. The repertoire holds approximately 800,000 distinct CDR3 sequences, with roughly 25% as singletons. Germline CDR1 and CDR2: SGHTA and FQGNSA. CDR3 length equals 13 residues. Per sample, no less than 5.5 micrograms of total RNA were extracted. The study, taken as a whole, reports: Using unsorted PBMCs precluded a conclusive naive versus antigen-experienced comparison.

To note about this clonotype: The antigen is not known. Relative to the germline gene, one junction end is altered; a read error may explain this.

The same data also contributed to another study, on T cells of mothers and their children. From that second work: Each child gave approximately 2.8 million TCR beta CDR3 reads (each mother, over 8.5 million).

V gene TRBV7-2 combines with J gene TRBJ2-7, with D possibly being TRBD1 (6 bases). The source of this sequence is a boy younger than 18 in good health. The source material was blood. CDR3 bases: TGTGCCAGCAGCTCGCAGGGGTCCTTCGAGCAGTACTTC. Translation gives CASSSQGSFEQYF.